This T cell receptor (beta chain) was identified during a study of T-cell reconstitution after alpha-beta-depleted transplantation in children. Study-wide findings and caveats: At around two months after transplant, the alpha-beta T cells were reportedly derived from several hundred expanded clones that came from non-depleted graft cells.

Trimming pared 10 bases from V and 4 bases from J, leaving 18 bases between. The CDR3 has 14 residues. Per germline, CDR1 KGHDR and CDR2 SFDVKD. Remarks on this clonotype: Its antigen is unidentified.

Unique molecular identifiers were used in preparing the TCRbeta library. Via MiXCR, TCRdb re-called the PCR reads, giving one row per CDR3 protein. This repertoire shows 700,000 to 950,000 distinct CDR3 sequences, less than 20% found once; its top ten account for about 5%. The TCR was taken from a male patient younger than 18 who had a stem cell transplant for acute lymphoblastic leukemia, so the T cells may come from the graft donor. V and J are TRBV24-1 and TRBJ1-1; D is possibly TRBD1 (6 bases). This material consisted of PBMCs, mostly from graft donor cells, taken 360 days after TCRalphabeta/CD19-depleted stem cell transplant. The CDR3 nucleotides are TGTGCCACTAGATCTACAAACAGGGTCACTGAAGCTTTCTTT. It translates to CATRSTNRVTEAFF.